Listed here are 29 T cell receptor beta chains from one sample, sequenced in a study of CXCR3-negative and CXCR3-positive naive CD8 T cells. The study made its TRB cDNA libraries by 5' RACE, adding UMI labels. Each CDR3 protein gets one entry in TCRdb, which reprocessed the 5' RACE reads and gives no DNA. Its listing shows about 98,000 distinct CDR3 sequences. Whole-study results and caveats: TRB CDR3s were more hydrophobic in CXCR3-positive than in CXCR3-negative naive cells.

Antigens of these TCRs are unknown. Sequencing was carried out using naive CXCR3+ CD8+ T cells from blood. Documented subset: CD45RO-CCR7+CD27+CD95- naive CD8+ T cells expressing CXCR3 (TNR3+). These receptors were collected from a human donor in good health. Some clones in this sample may be carry-over from other donors' samples.

The CDR3 here is CASSLSFGGDEAFF. This sequence joins TRBV28 and TRBJ1-1; TCRdb calls TRBD1, which cannot be checked without DNA. This CDR3 is 14 amino acids long. CDR1 MDHEN and CDR2 SYDVKM come from the germline V gene. Full variable domain (remainder filled in from reference TRBV28 and TRBJ1-1): DVKVTQSSRYLVKRTGEKVFLECVQDMDHENMFWYRQDPGLGLRLIYFSYDVKMKEKGDIPEGYSVSREKKERFSLILESASTNQTSMYLCASSLSFGGDEAFFGQGTRLTVV.

The chain has TRBV28 and TRBJ2-3; the D call from TCRdb, TRBD1, cannot be confirmed without DNA. The germline gives CDR1 MDHEN, CDR2 SYDVKM. The CDR3 has 15 residues. CDR3 region: CASSLGQARTDTQYF. The full variable domain, its missing parts supplied by reference TRBV28 and TRBJ2-3, is DVKVTQSSRYLVKRTGEKVFLECVQDMDHENMFWYRQDPGLGLRLIYFSYDVKMKEKGDIPEGYSVSREKKERFSLILESASTNQTSMYLCASSLGQARTDTQYFGPGTRLTVL.

The chain joins TRBV5-6 to TRBJ2-7. Germline-derived CDR1 and CDR2 are SGHDT and YYEEEE. This CDR3 comprises 14 residues. The CDR3 sequence is CASSLLDSSYEQYF.

The chain recombines TRBV11-2 with TRBJ2-7; the D call of TRBD2 rests on TCRdb alone, since no DNA is present to check it. The CDR3 loop spans 14 amino acids. Germline CDR1 and CDR2: SGHAT and FQNNGV. CDR3: CASSFLGGQSEQYF.

V and J are TRBV7-2 and TRBJ2-7; the D call of TRBD2 rests on TCRdb alone, since no DNA is present to check it. Germline V gene sequence: CDR1 SGHTA, CDR2 FQGNSA. This CDR3 comprises 16 residues. Here the CDR3 reads CASSPTGGTVSVEQYF.

The rearrangement joins TRBV29-1 to TRBJ1-2. Per the germline V gene, CDR1 is SQVTM and CDR2 is ANQGSEA. The CDR3 is made up of 11 amino acids. The CDR3 loop reads CSVLDAADDTF.

The chain carries TRBV20-1 and TRBJ2-7; the D gene TCRdb calls, TRBD2, cannot be checked with no DNA. The germline V gene encodes CDR1 DFQATT and CDR2 SNEGSKA (reference sequence). This CDR3 is built from 15 residues. CDR3 loop: CSARERASAYREQYF.

The V gene is TRBV5-1, the J gene TRBJ1-1. CDR1 is SGHRS and CDR2 is YFSETQ in the germline V gene. The CDR3 contains 15 residues. The CDR3 loop reads CASSLAWGFSTEAFF. Full variable domain (rest looked up from reference TRBV5-1 and TRBJ1-1): KAGVTQTPRYLIKTRGQQVTLSCSPISGHRSVSWYQQTPGQGLQFLFEYFSETQRNKGNFPGRFSGRQFSNSRSEMNVSTLELGDSALYLCASSLAWGFSTEAFFGQGTRLTVV.

The chain uses TRBV7-9 and TRBJ2-5; TCRdb lists TRBD2, though no DNA is available to test this call. The V gene's germline CDR1 is SEHNR and CDR2 FQNEAQ (reference sequence). The CDR3 is 14 residues long. CDR3 residues: CASSSTAREETQYF.

The chain uses TRBV7-6 and TRBJ1-1. Germline V gene sequence: CDR1 SGHVS, CDR2 FNYEAQ. The CDR3 extends over 14 amino acids. The CDR3 reads CASSLAGPNTEAFF.

The chain joins TRBV29-1 to TRBJ2-7; TCRdb proposes TRBD1, but this gene call is untestable without DNA. Germline CDR1 and CDR2: SQVTM and ANQGSEA. The CDR3 runs to 15 residues. The CDR3 sequence is CSVESGQRTPYEQYF.

The J gene is TRBJ2-1, the V gene TRBV2; checking the TCRdb D call of TRBD1 is not possible without DNA. Germline V gene sequence: CDR1 SNHLY, CDR2 FYNNEI. This CDR3 is 16 amino acids long. The CDR3 loop is CASSPPDPRNYNEQFF.

The CDR3 loop is CSVDVGPYYGYTF. The chain couples TRBV29-1 to TRBJ1-2; the TCRdb D gene call, TRBD1, has no DNA to confirm it. The germline gives CDR1 SQVTM, CDR2 ANQGSEA. The CDR3 is made up of 13 amino acids.

J is TRBJ2-7 and V is TRBV20-1. In germline, CDR1 is DFQATT, CDR2 SNEGSKA (reference sequence). The CDR3 length is 13 residues. The CDR3 protein is CSTPNLDLYEQYF.

The chain uses TRBV12-3 or TRBV12-4 and TRBJ2-7; TCRdb proposes TRBD1, but this gene call is untestable without DNA. The CDR3 runs to 15 residues. The CDR3 here is CASSDRALHPYEQYF.

J is TRBJ2-2 and V is TRBV7-6; the D gene TCRdb calls, TRBD1, cannot be checked with no DNA. The CDR3 extends over 15 amino acids. Per germline, CDR1 SGHVS and CDR2 FNYEAQ. The CDR3 spells CASSQDRANTGELFF.

This chain uses TRBV5-1 with TRBJ2-1. Per germline, CDR1 SGHRS and CDR2 YFSETQ. This CDR3 region has 14 residues. This chain's CDR3 is CASSFENSYNEQFF. The full variable domain, rest sourced from reference TRBV5-1 and TRBJ2-1, is KAGVTQTPRYLIKTRGQQVTLSCSPISGHRSVSWYQQTPGQGLQFLFEYFSETQRNKGNFPGRFSGRQFSNSRSEMNVSTLELGDSALYLCASSFENSYNEQFFGPGTRLTVL.

V usage is TRBV9 and J usage is TRBJ2-1. This CDR3 has 13 amino acids. CDR1 and CDR2 (germline): SGDLS, YYNGEE. The CDR3 is CASSVGLHNEQFF.

The chain combines TRBV27 with TRBJ2-3. There are 11 residues in the CDR3. CDR1 MNHEY and CDR2 SMNVEV come from the germline V gene (reference sequence). This CDR3 is CASSMMDTQYF.

The rearrangement joins TRBV5-1 to TRBJ2-7; TCRdb's D gene call, TRBD2, goes unchecked for lack of DNA. Germline values: CDR1 SGHRS, CDR2 YFSETQ. There are 15 residues in the CDR3. The CDR3 loop reads CASSLSSGGAIEQYF.

The chain combines TRBV7-2 with TRBJ1-5; the D call from TCRdb, TRBD1, cannot be confirmed without DNA. The germline CDR1 and CDR2 sequences are SGHTA and FQGNSA. CDR3 length: 15 residues. The CDR3 loop is CASSLVNRGGQPQHF.

The V call is TRBV12-3 or TRBV12-4, the J call TRBJ2-7; no DNA is available, so the TRBD1 call from TCRdb remains unchecked. The CDR3 has 15 residues. The CDR3 region is CASSLGQYYQDEQYF.

The chain links TRBV29-1 to TRBJ2-3. Germline V gene data show CDR1 as SQVTM and CDR2 as ANQGSEA. This CDR3 is built from 17 residues. The chain's CDR3 is CSVEGLRSRPVEDTQYF.

This chain joins TRBV7-6 and TRBJ1-1; TCRdb reports TRBD1, a call that lacks DNA to check it against. The CDR3 is 13 residues long. Germline V gene sequence: CDR1 SGHVS, CDR2 FNYEAQ. The CDR3 here is CASSPRTATEAFF. Full variable domain (remainder filled in from reference TRBV7-6 and TRBJ1-1): GAGVSQSPRYKVTKRGQDVALRCDPISGHVSLYWYRQALGQGPEFLTYFNYEAQQDKSGLPNDRFSAERPEGSISTLTIQRTEQRDSAMYRCASSPRTATEAFFGQGTRLTVV.

This chain joins TRBV20-1 and TRBJ2-1; TCRdb names TRBD1, which stays unverified in the absence of DNA. The CDR3 loop spans 14 amino acids. Germline loops: CDR1 DFQATT, CDR2 SNEGSKA (reference sequence). The CDR3 region is CSAREGQGWDEQFF.

This chain uses TRBV21-1 with TRBJ2-7; TCRdb lists TRBD1, though no DNA is available to test this call. TRBV21-1 represents a pseudogene. The CDR3 totals 15 residues. CDR3 sequence reads: CASSRPERFSYEQYF.

V gene TRBV28 combines with J gene TRBJ2-7; TCRdb gives TRBD2 as the D gene, but with no DNA this cannot be confirmed. The CDR3 is 14 residues long. Germline loops: CDR1 MDHEN, CDR2 SYDVKM. CDR3: CASNEGLADWEQYF.

The J gene is TRBJ2-5, the V gene TRBV9; TCRdb's D call, TRBD1, is unchecked because there is no DNA. Germline CDR1 reads SGDLS; CDR2 reads YYNGEE. The CDR3 has 15 amino acids. CDR3: CASSVEGGGVETQYF.

This chain uses TRBV18 with TRBJ2-7; lacking DNA, the TRBD1 call made by TCRdb goes unchecked. The CDR3 contains 14 residues. Per the germline V gene, CDR1 is KGHSH and CDR2 is LQKENI. CDR3 protein: CASSPPRQSYEQYF.